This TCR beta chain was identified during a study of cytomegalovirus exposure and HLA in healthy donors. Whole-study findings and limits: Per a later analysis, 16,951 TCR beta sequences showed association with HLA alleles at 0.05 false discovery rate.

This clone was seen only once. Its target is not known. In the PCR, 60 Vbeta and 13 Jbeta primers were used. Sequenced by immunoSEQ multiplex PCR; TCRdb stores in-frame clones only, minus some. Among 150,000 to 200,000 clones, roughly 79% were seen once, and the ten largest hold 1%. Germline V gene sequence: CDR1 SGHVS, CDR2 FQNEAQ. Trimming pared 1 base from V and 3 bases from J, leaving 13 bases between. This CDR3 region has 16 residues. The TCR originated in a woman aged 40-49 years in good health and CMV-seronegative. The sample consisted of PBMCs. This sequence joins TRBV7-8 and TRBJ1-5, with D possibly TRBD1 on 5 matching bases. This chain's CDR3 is CASSLEGLGNNQPQHF. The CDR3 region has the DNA TGTGCCAGCAGCTTAGAGGGGTTAGGGAACAATCAGCCCCAGCATTTT.